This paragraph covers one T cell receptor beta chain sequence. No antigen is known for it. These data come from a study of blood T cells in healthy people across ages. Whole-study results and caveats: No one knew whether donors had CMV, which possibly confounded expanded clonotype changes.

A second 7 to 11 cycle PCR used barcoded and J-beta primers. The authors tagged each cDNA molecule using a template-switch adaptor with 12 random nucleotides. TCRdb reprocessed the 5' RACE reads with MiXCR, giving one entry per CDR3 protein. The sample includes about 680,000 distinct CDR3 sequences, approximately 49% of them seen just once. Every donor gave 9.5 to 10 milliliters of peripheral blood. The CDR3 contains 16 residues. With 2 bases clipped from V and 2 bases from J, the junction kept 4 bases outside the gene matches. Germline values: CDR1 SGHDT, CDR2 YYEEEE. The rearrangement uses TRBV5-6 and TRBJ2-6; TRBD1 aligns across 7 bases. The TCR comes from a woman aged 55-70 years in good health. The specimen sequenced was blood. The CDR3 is CASSLPGGAGANVLTF. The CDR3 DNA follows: TGTGCCAGCAGCTTACCAGGGGGAGCTGGGGCCAACGTCCTGACTTTC.